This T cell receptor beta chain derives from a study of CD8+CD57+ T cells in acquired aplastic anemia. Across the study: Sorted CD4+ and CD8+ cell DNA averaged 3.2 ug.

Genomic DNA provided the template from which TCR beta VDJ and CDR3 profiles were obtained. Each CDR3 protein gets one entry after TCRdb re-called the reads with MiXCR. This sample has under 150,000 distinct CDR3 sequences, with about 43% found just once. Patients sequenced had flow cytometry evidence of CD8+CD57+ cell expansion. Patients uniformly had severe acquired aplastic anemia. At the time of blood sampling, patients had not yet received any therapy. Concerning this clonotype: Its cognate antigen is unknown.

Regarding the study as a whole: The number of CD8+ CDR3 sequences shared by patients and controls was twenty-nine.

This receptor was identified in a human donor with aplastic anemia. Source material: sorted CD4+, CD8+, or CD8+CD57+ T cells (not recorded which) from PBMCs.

The CDR3 bases are TGTGCCAGCAGTCGGTCGGGGTTTGGGTACGAGCAGTACTTC. Translating gives CASSRSGFGYEQYF. V gene TRBV2 combines with J gene TRBJ2-7; D might be TRBD2 (5 bases). V was trimmed by 5 bases and J by 4 bases, leaving 15 bases between them. The CDR3 is 14 residues long. Germline V lookup: CDR1 SNHLY, CDR2 FYNNEI.